This T cell receptor beta chain was sequenced during a study of regulatory T cells in long-lasting Graves disease. Turning to the study itself: Patients with persistent Graves' disease had over 5 years of antithyroid drugs and persistent TSH receptor antibodies. General observations from the study: Persistent Graves' patients had lower TCR diversity than newly diagnosed ones. Researchers examined only peripheral blood and not thyroid tissue.

Ten or more counts support this clonotype. Its antigen remains unidentified. The sample's time point: persistent/refractory GD, antithyroid drugs over 5 years with positive TRAb. Following extraction of RNA from PBMCs, that RNA was used to make the TCR library. Construction of TCR beta libraries relied on iRepertoire HTBI primers and on Arm-PCR targeting CDR3 regions. TCRdb ran MiXCR on the multiplex PCR reads and lists one entry per CDR3 protein. Counted here are 350,000 to 450,000 distinct CDR3 sequences, 20% to 25% occurring once; the ten biggest clones make up around an eighth. This receptor was identified in a female donor with Graves disease. The sequencing here drew on peripheral blood mononuclear cells (PBMCs), taken when the disease was refractory, from a patient treated with antithyroid drugs.

The CDR3 sequence is CASNQGWYEQYF. The CDR3 nucleotides are TGTGCCAGCAACCAGGGGTGGTACGAGCAGTACTTC. V usage is TRBV28 and J usage is TRBJ2-7, with D possibly being TRBD1 (6 bases). The CDR3 has 12 amino acids. V was shortened by 7 bases and J by 4 bases, with 11 bases between the two germline ends. CDR1 is MDHEN, CDR2 SYDVKM, per germline.